This is a list of T cell receptor beta chains from one sample in a study of CD8+CD57+ T cells in acquired aplastic anemia. MiXCR was run by TCRdb on the reads, yielding one entry per CDR3 protein. The profile shows some 220,000 distinct CDR3 sequences, 34% of them singletons. The sample comprised sorted CD4+, CD8+, or CD8+CD57+ T cells (not recorded which) from PBMCs. The receptors here all came from a human donor in good health, serving as a control. CDR3s include the opening cysteine and the closing phenylalanine or tryptophan. D genes are given only for firm matches. The size entry is marked missing in some rows and otherwise reads once, few, many or a size class.

d_call | clone_size | j_call | v_call | cdr3_nt | cdr3_aa
- | many | TRBJ1-2 | TRBV20-1 | TGCAGTGCGAAGTTCCTGGACTATGGCTACACCTTC | CSAKFLDYGYTF
TRBD1 | - | TRBJ1-6 | TRBV7-6 | TGTGCCAGCATCAAGGGACAGGGCCTCGGATATAATTCACCCCTCCACTTT | CASIKGQGLGYNSPLHF
TRBD1 | many | TRBJ1-2 | TRBV2 | TGTGCCAGCAGTGAGGGGACAGGGAGGTATGGCTACACCTTC | CASSEGTGRYGYTF
- | - | TRBJ2-2 | TRBV6-1 | TGTGCCAGCAGGGTAAACACCGGGGAGCTGTTTTTT | CASRVNTGELFF
- | many | TRBJ2-7 | TRBV16 | TGTGCCAGCAGCCCAGGGGGGACAGTGACCTACGAGCAGTACTTC | CASSPGGTVTYEQYF
TRBD2 | - | TRBJ2-5 | TRBV15 | TGTGCCACCAGCCCCGCGGGAGGGGTAGAGACCCAGTACTTC | CATSPAGGVETQYF
- | - | TRBJ2-7 | TRBV5-1 | TGCGCCAGCAGCTTGGACAGCTTCTCCTACGAGCAGTACTTC | CASSLDSFSYEQYF
- | - | TRBJ1-4 | TRBV7-2 | TGTGCCAGCAGTCGGGTCCGGGAAAAACTGTTTTTT | CASSRVREKLFF
TRBD1 | many | TRBJ1-1 | TRBV9 | TGTGCCAGCAGCGTACTCTCCGGGACAGGGAATGCTTTCTTT | CASSVLSGTGNAFF
TRBD1 | many | TRBJ2-7 | TRBV14 | TGTGCCAGCAGCCCCGGACAGGGGGTTTTCTACGAGCAGTACTTC | CASSPGQGVFYEQYF
- | many | TRBJ2-1 | TRBV7-3 | TGTGCCAGCAGCTTGGACCGCAATGAGCAGTTCTTC | CASSLDRNEQFF
- | - | TRBJ1-3 | TRBV5-1 | TGCGCCAGCAGCTTGGCACTCGGCGGGGGCTCTGGAAACACCATATATTTT | CASSLALGGGSGNTIYF
TRBD2 | - | TRBJ2-1 | TRBV11-2 | TGTGCCAGCAGCCTCCTAGCGGGGGGGACCCGTGGGAATGAGCAGTTCTTC | CASSLLAGGTRGNEQFF
TRBD2 | - | TRBJ2-3 | TRBV5-1 | TGCGCCAGCACCTTAGCGGGGGGGATCACAGATACGCAGTATTTT | CASTLAGGITDTQYF
- | once | TRBJ2-6 | TRBV15 | TGTGCCACCAGCACCTACGCGGGTGGGGCCAACGTCCTGACTTTC | CATSTYAGGANVLTF
- | - | TRBJ2-7 | TRBV2 | TGTGCCAGCAGTGACAGACGGGCCTACGAGCAGTACTTC | CASSDRRAYEQYF
- | - | TRBJ2-2 | TRBV2 | TGTGCCAGCAGGGAAGGGAGCGGTAAAACCGGGGAGCTGTTTTTT | CASREGSGKTGELFF
- | many | TRBJ2-3 | TRBV5-1 | TGCGCCAGCAGCGTACAGGGTTTAACAGATACGCAGTATTTT | CASSVQGLTDTQYF
- | - | TRBJ1-2 | TRBV2 | TGTGCCAGCAGTTACAGGAACATCTATAGCTACACCTTC | CASSYRNIYSYTF
- | few | TRBJ1-3 | TRBV4-2 | TGTGCCAGCAGCCAAGGTCTGATGAGCTCTGGAAACACCATATATTTT | CASSQGLMSSGNTIYF
- | - | TRBJ2-1 | TRBV5-5 | TGTGCCAGCAGCTTGCAGGGTTTGGCCTACAATGAGCAGTTCTTC | CASSLQGLAYNEQFF
- | - | TRBJ2-1 | TRBV19 | TGTGCCAGTAGTAGGAGCGAAAACTCCTACAATGAGCAGTTCTTC | CASSRSENSYNEQFF
TRBD1 | - | TRBJ1-5 | TRBV2 | TGTGCCAGCAGTGGACAGGGGCGGGATCAGCCCCAGCATTTT | CASSGQGRDQPQHF
- | many | TRBJ2-3 | TRBV20-1 | TGCAGTGTCCTACTAGGCCGGGGGGCCGATACGCAGTATTTT | CSVLLGRGADTQYF
TRBD1 | - | TRBJ2-5 | TRBV19 | TGTGCCAGTAGCCCACCGGGGACAGGGCGGCAGACCCAGTACTTC | CASSPPGTGRQTQYF
- | many | TRBJ1-1 | TRBV5-1 | TGCGCCAGCAGCCTTGGGCAGGATCACACTGAAGCTTTCTTT | CASSLGQDHTEAFF
TRBD2 | - | TRBJ2-1 | TRBV13 | TGTGCCAGCAGCCTCGGACTAGCCAAGAAAGATGTCTCCTACAATGAGCAGTTCTTC | CASSLGLAKKDVSYNEQFF
- | many | TRBJ2-7 | TRBV5-5 | TGTGCCAGCAGCCGGAGACAGGCGGCCGGGGAGCAGTACTTC | CASSRRQAAGEQYF
- | - | TRBJ1-2 | TRBV15 | TGTGCCACCAGCAGTTGGAGGGCGAGTGTCTATGGCTACACCTTC | CATSSWRASVYGYTF
- | many | TRBJ1-1 | TRBV5-1 | TGCGCCAGCAGCTTGGGCCTCGACCGTGAAGCTTTCTTT | CASSLGLDREAFF
- | many | TRBJ1-6 | TRBV20-1 | TGCAGTGCTAGAGATAAGGGAACAGAGCGTAATTCACCCCTCCACTTT | CSARDKGTERNSPLHF
- | few | TRBJ1-2 | TRBV10-3 | TGTGCCATCAGTGAGCCGGAGGGAATTAGCTATGGCTACACCTTC | CAISEPEGISYGYTF
TRBD1 | - | TRBJ1-2 | TRBV19 | TGTGCCAGTATGTGGGACAGCCACTACAACTATGGCTACACCTTC | CASMWDSHYNYGYTF
- | - | TRBJ2-5 | TRBV7-2 | TGTGCCAGCAGTAAAACGGGTGGCAGCCAAGAGACCCAGTACTTC | CASSKTGGSQETQYF
- | few | TRBJ2-2 | TRBV30 | TGTGCCTGGAGTGTACTGACCACCGGGGAGCTGTTTTTT | CAWSVLTTGELFF